The TCR beta chain described here comes from a study of blood T cell repertoires in COVID-19. Across the whole study: The cDNA or gDNA used as material had been derived from T cells, B-cell-depleted T cells, or PBMCs.

Sequencing was performed with immunoSEQ multiplex PCR; in TCRdb, only in-frame clones are kept and a portion is missing. The sample lists about 140,000 clones, roughly four fifths occurring once. This clone was found a few times. The J segment lost 8 bases and the V segment lost 0 bases, leaving 7 bases of the junction unmatched. CDR3 length: 15 residues. In germline, CDR1 is MGHRA, CDR2 YSYEKL. The rearrangement uses TRBV4-1 and TRBJ1-1, with 9 bases identical to TRBD1. The sample was peripheral blood. The TCR sequence derives from a man aged 80 or over with acute or convalescent COVID-19. The DNA of the CDR3 is TGCGCCAGCAGCCAAGATATACAGGGGGCGGGGGAAGCTTTCTTT. Amino acids: CASSQDIQGAGEAFF.